A single sample gave rise to the 4 T cell receptor beta chains below, sequenced in a study of T-cell memory formation after mild COVID-19. TCRdb recomputed calls from the 5' RACE reads with MiXCR, one row per CDR3 protein. The sample holds approximately 570,000 distinct CDR3 sequences, 18% seen once. Sequencing was performed on PBMCs or a T cell subset sorted from them (not recorded which). The receptors stem from an adult woman who had mild COVID-19 (a few samples of this study predate the infection). Cell type and time point are not known.

CDR3 in DNA: TGTGCCAGTAGTAACGGGCCCAATTCACCCCTCCACTTT. Protein: CASSNGPNSPLHF. The chain carries TRBV19 and TRBJ1-6, with unresolved D. The CDR3 is 13 amino acids. V lost 4 bases, J lost 7 bases, and 8 bases lay in between. CDR1 is LNHDA, CDR2 SQIVND, per germline (reference sequence).

The V call is TRBV11-3, the J call TRBJ2-7; 7 nucleotides line up with TRBD1. Germline assignment: CDR1 SGHNT and CDR2 YENEEA. Germline trimming cut 3 bases from V and 6 bases from J; bases unmatched to any gene: 8. There are 14 residues in the CDR3. The CDR3 loop is CASSFSRQGAEQYF. The CDR3 DNA reads TGTGCCAGCAGCTTTTCACGACAGGGTGCCGAGCAGTACTTC.

V and J are TRBV15 and TRBJ1-5; tentatively, D is TRBD1 (5 bases). Between the trimmed V and J ends, which lost 1 base and 4 bases, there was a span of 8 bases. This CDR3 region has 14 residues. Germline assignment: CDR1 LNHNV and CDR2 YYDKDF (reference sequence). The CDR3 DNA is TGTGCCACCAGCAGAGGGGCAGGGAATCAGCCCCAGCATTTT. It yields the protein CATSRGAGNQPQHF.

This clonotype was observed a handful of times. The chain joins TRBV12-3 or TRBV12-4 to TRBJ2-3; TRBD2 agrees at 12 bases. The CDR3 spans 17 residues. Unmatched junction bases numbered 7, after V lost 6 bases and J lost 0 bases. CDR3 nucleotide sequence: TGTGCCAGCAGATGGACTAGCGGGATTCTTAGCACAGATACGCAGTATTTT. Amino acid sequence: CASRWTSGILSTDTQYF.